This record looks at one T cell receptor (beta chain) sequence and its context. What it binds is unknown. These data come from a study of T cell responses to AZD1222 COVID-19 vaccine. This table comes from immunoSEQ multiplex PCR, and its TCRdb copy is limited to in-frame clones, with some not included. The table lists 100,000 to 150,000 clones, around 84% of them singletons. The length of the CDR3 is 15 residues. Germline V CDR1 and CDR2: SGHRS, YFSETQ. The junction had 7 bases not matched to a gene; V was cut back by 5 bases and J by 2 bases. Study findings and constraints: At 160-218 and 743-854, vaccine-associated CD4 TCRs were dominant, and they spanned spike.

This TCR was sampled from an adult in good health. The sequencing used peripheral blood, collected on day 0 of AZD1222 vaccination. V usage is TRBV5-1 and J usage is TRBJ1-3; TRBD1 agrees at 7 bases. The CDR3 sequence: CASSRQQGTGNTIYF. The CDR3 DNA reads TGCGCCAGCAGTAGACAACAGGGGACTGGAAACACCATATATTTT.